The rows below give T cell receptor beta chains drawn from one sample of a study of T cells in Graves' hyperthyroidism and ophthalmopathy. One entry per CDR3 protein results from TCRdb running MiXCR on the multiplex PCR reads. The sample lists about 840,000 distinct CDR3 sequences, 35% to 45% occurring once. Sequenced sample: blood. Receptors were obtained from a man aged 18 to 30 with Graves' hyperthyroidism. CDR3s leave out the opening cysteine and the closing phenylalanine or tryptophan. D genes are given only for firm matches.

v_gene: TRBV7-2; d_gene: TRBD2; j_gene: TRBJ2-7; CDR3aa: ASSPHSSGGYYEQY
v_gene: TRBV29-1; d_gene: NA; j_gene: TRBJ1-5; CDR3aa: SVMGGGNQPQH
v_gene: TRBV20-1; d_gene: NA; j_gene: TRBJ1-5; CDR3aa: SARQGRSNQPQH
v_gene: TRBV2; d_gene: NA; j_gene: TRBJ1-1; CDR3aa: ARGATVTEAF
v_gene: TRBV15; d_gene: TRBD2; j_gene: TRBJ2-7; CDR3aa: ATSRDKGLAGEDEQY
v_gene: TRBV29-1; d_gene: NA; j_gene: TRBJ1-2; CDR3aa: SRGTQDGEGYT
v_gene: TRBV6-5; d_gene: NA; j_gene: TRBJ2-5; CDR3aa: ASSYGRKTQY
v_gene: TRBV29-1; d_gene: NA; j_gene: TRBJ1-1; CDR3aa: SVGWAAREAF
v_gene: TRBV7-2; d_gene: TRBD1; j_gene: TRBJ1-2; CDR3aa: ASSFPTGGGQFNYGYT
v_gene: TRBV12-3/TRBV12-4; d_gene: NA; j_gene: TRBJ2-5; CDR3aa: ASTKGWGRETQY
v_gene: TRBV7-2; d_gene: NA; j_gene: TRBJ2-1; CDR3aa: ASSVAGAGEQF
v_gene: TRBV10-2; d_gene: NA; j_gene: TRBJ1-3; CDR3aa: ASSGAGASSGNTIY
v_gene: TRBV7-6; d_gene: NA; j_gene: TRBJ2-7; CDR3aa: ASSLVYRSDEQY
v_gene: TRBV12-3/TRBV12-4; d_gene: NA; j_gene: TRBJ2-7; CDR3aa: ASSSEEGADEQY
v_gene: TRBV11-1; d_gene: NA; j_gene: TRBJ1-2; CDR3aa: ASSPGGTSSLWGYT
v_gene: TRBV2; d_gene: NA; j_gene: TRBJ2-5; CDR3aa: ASSDLARGETQY
v_gene: TRBV4-1; d_gene: NA; j_gene: TRBJ1-6; CDR3aa: ASSQVRGDSPLH